The clone carrying this T cell receptor (beta chain) has only one observation. Antigen specificity is unknown. Germline CDR1 and CDR2: SEHNR and FQNEAQ (reference sequence). Trimming cost V 1 base and J 4 bases, with 10 bases left between them. This CDR3 is built from 14 residues. This sample is drawn from a study of OX40 agonist ivuxolimab in advanced cancers. In the study overall: Recorded diagnoses for dose-escalation patients were hepatocellular carcinoma, melanoma, renal cell or head and neck cancer. The study, taken as a whole, reports: In the 0.1-3.0 mg/kg groups, partial responders showed among the lowest expansion. Part of the nonresponder group also had normalized T-cell clonal expansion that was low. Dose levels from 0.1 to 3.0 mg/kg saw CD4+ and CD8+ blood T cells expand clonally by week 6.

Assay: immunoSEQ multiplex PCR; the TCRdb copy retains only in-frame clones and omits some. The profile shows nearly 80,000 clones, 90% to 95% of them singletons. The sample here was CD4+ or CD8+ T cells sorted from blood, taken in a trial of the OX40 agonist ivuxolimab. The clonotype was recovered from an adult with an advanced solid tumor such as melanoma, head and neck, liver or kidney cancer. The V and J genes are TRBV7-9 and TRBJ1-1; possibly TRBD1 for D (6 bases). In nucleotides, the CDR3 is TGTGCCAGCAGCTTAGGAGGGGGAAGCACTGAAGCTTTCTTT. Its translation: CASSLGGGSTEAFF.